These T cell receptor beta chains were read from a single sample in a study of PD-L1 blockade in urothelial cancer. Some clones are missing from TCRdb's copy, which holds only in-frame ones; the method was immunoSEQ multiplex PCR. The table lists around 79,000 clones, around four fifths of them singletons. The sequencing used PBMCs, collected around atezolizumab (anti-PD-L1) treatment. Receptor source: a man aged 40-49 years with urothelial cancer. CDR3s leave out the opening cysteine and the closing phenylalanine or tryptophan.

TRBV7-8,ASSLGAGEAYEQY
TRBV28,ASSFSTGVTYEQY
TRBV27,ASSPQGAREQY
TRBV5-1,ASSPGRSDGELF
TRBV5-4,ASSFSGQETQY
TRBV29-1,SATSGARNTEAF
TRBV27,ASSLRQNTEAF
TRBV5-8,ASSLGTDGNEQF
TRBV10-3,AISELQGGTGELF
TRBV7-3,ASSLTGGLDEQF
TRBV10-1,ASSDRLGQDEQY
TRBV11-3,ASSSGLAGYTDTQY
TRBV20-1,SLSTGNTIY
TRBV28,ASSFPLTGSTYEQY
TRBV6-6,ASRTVAGSRYNEQF
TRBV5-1,ASSGAGTSGRSYEQY
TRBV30,AWSPALINRGVNQPQH
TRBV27,ASSQTEEGTRVSYNEQF
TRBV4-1,ASSQLNTGHYPYEQY
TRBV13,ASSFPGNEQF
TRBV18,ASLQGDYGYT
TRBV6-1,ASSGDRQLREQY
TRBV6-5,ASSWGVAGGRETQY
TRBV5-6,ASSLTGGTNTEAF
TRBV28,ASTIRRGPGETQY
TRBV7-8,ASSLIGNLHGGELF
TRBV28,ASSFPIGTGYGYT
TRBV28,ASSFTGLDEKLF
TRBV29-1,SVAGSNQPQH
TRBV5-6,ASSLNGDLRSNEQF
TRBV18,ASSPPDRGLNTEAF